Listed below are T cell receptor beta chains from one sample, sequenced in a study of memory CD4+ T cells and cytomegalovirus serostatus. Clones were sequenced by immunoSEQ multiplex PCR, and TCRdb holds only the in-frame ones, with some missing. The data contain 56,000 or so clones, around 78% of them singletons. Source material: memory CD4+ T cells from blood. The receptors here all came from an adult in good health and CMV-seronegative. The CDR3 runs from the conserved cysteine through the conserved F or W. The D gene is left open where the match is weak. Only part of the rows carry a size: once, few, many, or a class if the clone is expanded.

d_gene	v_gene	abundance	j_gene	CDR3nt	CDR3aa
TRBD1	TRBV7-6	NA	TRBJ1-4	TGTGCCAGCAGCCCGGGACAGACAAATGAAAAACTGTTTTTT	CASSPGQTNEKLFF
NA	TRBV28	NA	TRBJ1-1	TGTGCCAGCAGCCGAAAAGGGCTTGAAGCTTTCTTT	CASSRKGLEAFF
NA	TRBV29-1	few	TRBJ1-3	TGCAGCGTTGAGCAGGACTCTGGAAACACCATATATTTT	CSVEQDSGNTIYF
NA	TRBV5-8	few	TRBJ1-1	TGTGCCAGCAGCTTGAGGGTGGGGGACGCTTTCTTT	CASSLRVGDAFF
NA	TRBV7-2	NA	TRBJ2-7	TGTGCCAGCAGCTTAGCGGGGAAGAACTACGAGCAGTACTTC	CASSLAGKNYEQYF
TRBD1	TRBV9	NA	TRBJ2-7	TGTGCCAGCAGCGCACTGACAGGGGGCCATGAGCAGTACTTC	CASSALTGGHEQYF
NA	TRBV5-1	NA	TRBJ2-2	TGCGCCAGCAGCTTGGCGGCAGCAAACACCGGGGAGCTGTTTTTT	CASSLAAANTGELFF
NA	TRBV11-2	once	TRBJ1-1	TGTGCCAGCAGCTTAGGTTGGGAAAGAAGGACTGAAGCTTTCTTT	CASSLGWERRTEAFF
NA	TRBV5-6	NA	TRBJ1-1	TGTGCCAGCAGCTTGCGGGGGCCTGGCACTGAAGCTTTCTTT	CASSLRGPGTEAFF
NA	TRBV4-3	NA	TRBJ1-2	TGCGCCAGCAGCCAAGCCAGGGACCTTAACTATGGCTACACCTTC	CASSQARDLNYGYTF
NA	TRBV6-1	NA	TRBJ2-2	TGTGCCAGCAGTAGCTCAGGGGCTATCGGGGAGCTGTTTTTT	CASSSSGAIGELFF
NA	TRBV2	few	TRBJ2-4	TGTGCCAGCAGTGAAGTCTTCCCCCGTGGGAACATTCAGTACTTC	CASSEVFPRGNIQYF
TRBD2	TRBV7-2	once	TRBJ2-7	TGTGCCAGCAGCTTAGAGAGCGGGGACGCTTACGAGCAGTACTTC	CASSLESGDAYEQYF
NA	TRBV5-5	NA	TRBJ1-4	TGTGCCAGCAGCCCTCAGTGGGGGTCGTTAAACGAAAAACTGTTTTTT	CASSPQWGSLNEKLFF
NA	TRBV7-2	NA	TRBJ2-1	TGTGCCAGCAGCTTAATGCCGCGCGGCGTTGAGCAGTTCTTC	CASSLMPRGVEQFF
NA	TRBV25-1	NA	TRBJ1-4	TGTGCCAGCAGGCCAAGGGGGTATGGAGAAAAACTGTTTTTT	CASRPRGYGEKLFF
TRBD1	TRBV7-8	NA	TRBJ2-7	TGTGCCAGCAGCTACCAGGGCCAGGGGGCATTGGACGAGCAGTACTTC	CASSYQGQGALDEQYF
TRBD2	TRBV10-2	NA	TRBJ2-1	TGCGCCAGCAGTGAACTAGCGGAGGGGAATGAGCAGTTCTTC	CASSELAEGNEQFF
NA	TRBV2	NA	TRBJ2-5	TGTGCCAGCAGCCTTCAGGGGTCCACCCAAGAGACCCAGTACTTC	CASSLQGSTQETQYF
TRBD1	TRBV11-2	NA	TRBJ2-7	TGTGCCAGCAGCCCAGATCTCTATGGTGGGACAGGGCAGTACGAGCAGTACTTC	CASSPDLYGGTGQYEQYF
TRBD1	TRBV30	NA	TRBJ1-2	TGTGCCTGGTCAGCGGACAGGGAGAATGGCTACACCTTC	CAWSADRENGYTF
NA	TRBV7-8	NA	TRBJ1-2	TGTGCCAGCAGCTTCCGAGGGATCTCCTATGGCTACACCTTC	CASSFRGISYGYTF
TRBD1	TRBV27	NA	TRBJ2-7	TGTGCCAGCCGTTCCGACGGGACAGGGGCCTACGAGCAGTACTTC	CASRSDGTGAYEQYF
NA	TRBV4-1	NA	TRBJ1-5	TGCGCCAGCAGCCAAGGCCCGACGCGAGGTCAGCCCCAGCATTTT	CASSQGPTRGQPQHF